This T cell receptor beta chain was captured by sequencing in a study of blood T cell repertoires in COVID-19. Study as a whole: Spain, Italy and the United States supplied samples that represented acute and convalescent COVID-19.

In the authors' workflow: Estimation of nucleated cell counts relied on the amplification of reference gene primers. Some clones are missing from TCRdb's copy, which holds only in-frame ones; the method was immunoSEQ multiplex PCR. V and J calls and clone size come straight from that table; D and trimming were deduced from the DNA. The table lists some 150,000 clones, about four fifths of them singletons. The CDR3 has 16 residues. Trimming removed 0 bases from V and 2 bases from J, with 11 bases in between. Germline V gene data show CDR1 as LGHNA and CDR2 as YSLEER. Sequences were obtained from peripheral blood. The clonotype originates from a middle-aged man who had recovered from COVID-19. The chain has TRBV4-3 and TRBJ1-5; the D gene is possibly TRBD1 (6 bases). CDR3 sequence reads: CASSQDRGVGNQPQHF. The DNA for the CDR3 is TGCGCCAGCAGCCAAGACAGGGGAGTCGGCAATCAGCCCCAGCATTTT.